The text below deals with one T cell receptor (beta chain). This CDR3 is 13 amino acids long. Trimming took off 3 bases at V and 8 bases at J, with 13 bases between the two ends. Germline V gene lookup returns CDR1 MRHNA and CDR2 SNTAGT. Libraries were prepared by immunoSEQ multiplex PCR; TCRdb keeps only in-frame clonotypes and omits some of them. This table holds 200,000 to 300,000 clones, 70% to 90% found once. These data come from a study of blood T cell repertoires in COVID-19. Background on the study: In each case, the material was cDNA or gDNA derived from T cells, B-cell-depleted T cells, or PBMCs.

Sequencing was done on a sample of peripheral blood. This TCR derives from a woman aged 25-40 years with acute or convalescent COVID-19. V gene TRBV6-4 combines with J gene TRBJ1-1; perhaps TRBD1 as D (5 bases). The DNA for the CDR3 is TGTGCCAGCAGTGATATATTGGGGGGGGAAGCTTTCTTT. This codes for CASSDILGGEAFF.